The sequence of this T cell receptor beta chain was determined in a study of vaccination effects on CD4 cells after COVID-19. About this clone itself: Antigen: not known. Other DNA sequences from this sample encode an identical CDR3 as well.

Before any sequencing was done, the ViraFEST assay used viral peptide pools to expand antigen-specific CD4+ T cells. It was after roughly ten days of culture that CD4+ T cells were isolated. The cohort was immunized with two doses of either the BNT162b2 or mRNA-1273 vaccine. On day 3 and again on day 7, half the medium was replaced with IL-2 medium. Data came from immunoSEQ multiplex PCR; TCRdb stores just in-frame clones and leaves some out. This table has some 12,000 clones, about three quarters appearing once. Specimen: CD4+ T cells from PBMCs cultured with SARS-CoV-2 spike peptides, collected after COVID-19 vaccination. The sequence was collected from a human donor who received a COVID-19 vaccine.

The CDR3 DNA reads TGTGCCAGCAGCGCACGGACAGGGTACGGCTACACCTTC. It encodes CASSARTGYGYTF. This sequence joins TRBV9 and TRBJ1-2; 8 bases map to TRBD1. V trimming: 3 bases; J trimming: 8 bases; junction bases outside the gene matches: 6. CDR1 is SGDLS, CDR2 YYNGEE, per germline. The CDR3 loop spans 13 amino acids.